The clone carrying this T cell receptor beta chain has more than one count but fewer than ten. Its target is not known. One entry per CDR3 protein, called by TCRdb with MiXCR from the 5' RACE reads. Here the sample spans 70,000 to 90,000 distinct CDR3 sequences, approximately 6% being singletons. The data were taken from a study of neurological immune-mediated disorders. Time point reported: longitudinal time-point 2. The germline V gene has CDR1 SNHLY and CDR2 FYNNEI. V lost 7 bases and J lost 6, with 12 bases in between. CDR3 length: 13 amino acids. Study-wide findings and caveats: Sharing of CDR3 amino acid sequences among expanded clones across subjects was absent, suggesting private repertoires in all groups.

This sequence was found in a woman in her sixties or seventies with multiple sclerosis. The V call is TRBV2, the J call TRBJ2-2; D ambiguous. The sequenced sample was PBMCs. CDR3 amino acids: CASIMEISGELFF. The CDR3 nucleotides are TGTGCCAGCATAATGGAGATCTCCGGGGAGCTGTTTTTT.